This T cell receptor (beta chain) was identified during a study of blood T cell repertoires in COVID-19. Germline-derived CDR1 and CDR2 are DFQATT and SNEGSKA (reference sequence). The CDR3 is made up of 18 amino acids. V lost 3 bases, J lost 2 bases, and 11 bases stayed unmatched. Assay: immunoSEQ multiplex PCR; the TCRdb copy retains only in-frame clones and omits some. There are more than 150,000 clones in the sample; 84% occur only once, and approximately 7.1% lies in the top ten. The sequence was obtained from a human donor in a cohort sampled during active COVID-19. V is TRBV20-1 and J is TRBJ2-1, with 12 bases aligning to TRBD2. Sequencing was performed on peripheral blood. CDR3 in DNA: TGCAGTGCTAGTGGGGCTAGCGGGGGGGCCATAGCCTACAATGAGCAGTTCTTC. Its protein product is CSASGASGGAIAYNEQFF.